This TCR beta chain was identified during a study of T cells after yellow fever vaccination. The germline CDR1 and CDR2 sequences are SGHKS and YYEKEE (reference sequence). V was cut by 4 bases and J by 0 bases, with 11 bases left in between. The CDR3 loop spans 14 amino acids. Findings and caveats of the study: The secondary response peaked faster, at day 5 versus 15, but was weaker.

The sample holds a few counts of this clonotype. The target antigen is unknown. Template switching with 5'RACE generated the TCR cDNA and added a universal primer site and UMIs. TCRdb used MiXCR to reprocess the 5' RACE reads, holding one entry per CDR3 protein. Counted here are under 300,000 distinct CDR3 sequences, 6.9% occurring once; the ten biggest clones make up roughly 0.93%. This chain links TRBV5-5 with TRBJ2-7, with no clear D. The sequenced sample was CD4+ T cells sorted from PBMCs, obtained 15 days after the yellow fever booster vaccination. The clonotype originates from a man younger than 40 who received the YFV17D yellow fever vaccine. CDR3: CASSPPGYSYEQYF. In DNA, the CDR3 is TGTGCCAGCAGCCCCCCCGGCTACTCCTACGAGCAGTACTTC.